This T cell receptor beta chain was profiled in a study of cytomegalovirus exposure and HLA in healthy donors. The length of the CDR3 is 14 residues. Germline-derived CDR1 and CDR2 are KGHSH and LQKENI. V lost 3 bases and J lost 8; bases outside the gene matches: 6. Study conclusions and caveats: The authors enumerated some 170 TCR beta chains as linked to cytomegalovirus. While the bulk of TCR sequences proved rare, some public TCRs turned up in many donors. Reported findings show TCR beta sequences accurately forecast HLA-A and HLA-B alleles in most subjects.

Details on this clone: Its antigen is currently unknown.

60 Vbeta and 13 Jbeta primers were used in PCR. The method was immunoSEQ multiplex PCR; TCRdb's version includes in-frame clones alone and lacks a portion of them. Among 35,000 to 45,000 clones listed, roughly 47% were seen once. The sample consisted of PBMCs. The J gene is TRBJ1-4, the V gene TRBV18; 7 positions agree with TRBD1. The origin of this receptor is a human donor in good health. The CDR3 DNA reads TGTGCCAGCTCACCCGACAGGGCAAGGGAAAAACTGTTTTTT. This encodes CASSPDRAREKLFF.